This T cell receptor beta chain originates from a study of cytomegalovirus exposure and HLA in healthy donors. CDR1 and CDR2 (germline): MNHEY, SMNVEV (reference sequence). V lost 8 bases and J 3 bases, leaving 16 bases between the germline ends. The CDR3 length is 14 residues. The PCR contained 60 Vbeta and 13 Jbeta primers. The table came from immunoSEQ multiplex PCR; TCRdb's copy has only in-frame clones and leaves some out. This sample has 150,000 to 200,000 clones, with more than 65% found just once. Concerning this clone itself: Antigen: not known.

Study-wide findings and caveats: An analysis was carried out later, and it reportedly showed fewer N-insertions in an Asian-associated ancestry cluster than the approximately 700-donor mean. It was reportedly the case that the classifier diagnosed cytomegalovirus status with high specificity and sensitivity. The authors listed 150 to 200 TCR beta chains as cytomegalovirus-associated.

The sequence was collected from a man younger than 35 in good health and CMV-seropositive. This rearrangement joins TRBV27 to TRBJ1-1, with D unclear. The sample comprised PBMCs. The DNA of the CDR3 is TGTGCCAGCCATCCCGGGATTCGGGACACTGAAGCTTTCTTT. This translates into CASHPGIRDTEAFF.